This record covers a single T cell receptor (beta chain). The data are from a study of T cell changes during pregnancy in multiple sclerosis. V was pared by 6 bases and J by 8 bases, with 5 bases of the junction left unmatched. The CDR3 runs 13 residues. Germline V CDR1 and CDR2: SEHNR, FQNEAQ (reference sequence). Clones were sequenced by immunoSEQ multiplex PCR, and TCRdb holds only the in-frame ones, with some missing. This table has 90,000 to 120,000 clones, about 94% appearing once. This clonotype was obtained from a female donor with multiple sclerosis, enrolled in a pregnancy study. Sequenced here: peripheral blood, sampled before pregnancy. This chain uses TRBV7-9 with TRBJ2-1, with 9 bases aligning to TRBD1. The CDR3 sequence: CASSDRGFDEQFF. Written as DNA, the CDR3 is TGTGCCAGCAGTGACAGGGGGTTCGATGAGCAGTTCTTC. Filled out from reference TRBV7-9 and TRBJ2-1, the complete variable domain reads DTGVSQNPRHKITKRGQNVTFRCDPISEHNRLYWYRQTLGQGPEFLTYFQNEAQLEKSRLLSDRFSAERPKGSFSTLEIQRTEQGDSAMYLCASSDRGFDEQFFGPGTRLTVL.